The T cell receptor beta chain under discussion was sequenced for a study of blood T cell repertoires in COVID-19. Study in general: Sources were T cells, B-cell-depleted T cells, or PBMCs; the material itself was cDNA or gDNA.

The CDR3 spans 14 residues. Per germline, CDR1 SGHTA and CDR2 FQGNSA. After removal of 6 bases from V and 3 bases from J, the junction contained 5 bases not matched to a gene. In the source study's methods: Amplification from reference gene primers served as the basis for estimated nucleated cell counts. Clones were read by immunoSEQ multiplex PCR, and TCRdb kept only the in-frame ones, dropping some. D and trimming were read from the DNA, whereas the V and J calls and clone size are those reported in that table. The sample comprises under 200,000 clones, roughly 86% of which are singletons, and about 3.5% rests with the top ten.

V is TRBV7-2 and J is TRBJ2-3; the match to TRBD1 covers 8 bases. The TCR sequence derives from a man between 70 and 80 years old with acute or convalescent COVID-19. Sequenced material: peripheral blood. CDR3 bases: TGTGCCAGCAGGATCAGGGGGCTGACAGATACGCAGTATTTT. Protein sequence: CASRIRGLTDTQYF.